This TCR beta chain was recovered during a study of CD8 T cells in Susac syndrome. The CDR3 is 13 amino acids. The germline V gene has CDR1 MNHEY and CDR2 SVGEGT. V lost 5 bases to trimming and J lost 6 bases, with 14 bases between them. TCR beta sequencing covered blood CD8+ and CD4+ T cells. TEMRA cells were enriched by FACS, and CD4+ and CD8+ T cells were negatively isolated. RNA in amounts of roughly 0.45 to 1 ug was reverse transcribed with random hexamers. Amplification of TCR beta CDR3 across 54 Vbeta and 13 Jbeta was performed with immunoSEQ multiplex PCR. From the immunoSEQ multiplex PCR reads, TCRdb called clonotypes with MiXCR, one entry per CDR3 protein. The table has over 95,000 distinct CDR3 sequences, less than 95% seen once. This clonotype was detected once.

The source of this sequence is a human donor in good health. Sequencing used CD8+ T cells from PBMCs. This rearrangement joins TRBV6-2 or TRBV6-3 to TRBJ2-7, with D possibly TRBD2 on 5 matching bases. CDR3 in DNA: TGTGCCAGCAGTGGTACGGGAAATAGCGAGCAGTACTTC. Protein: CASSGTGNSEQYF.